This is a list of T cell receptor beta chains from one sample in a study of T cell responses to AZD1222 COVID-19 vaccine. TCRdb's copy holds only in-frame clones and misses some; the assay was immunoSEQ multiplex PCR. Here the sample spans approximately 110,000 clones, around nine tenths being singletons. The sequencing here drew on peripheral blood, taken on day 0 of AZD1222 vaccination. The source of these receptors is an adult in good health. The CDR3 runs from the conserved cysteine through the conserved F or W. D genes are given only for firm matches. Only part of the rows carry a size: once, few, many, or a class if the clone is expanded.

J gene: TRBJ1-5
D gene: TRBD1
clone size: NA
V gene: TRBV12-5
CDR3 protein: CASGLVRTGGADQPQHF
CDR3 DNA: TGTGCTAGTGGTTTGGTAAGGACAGGGGGCGCGGATCAGCCCCAGCATTTT

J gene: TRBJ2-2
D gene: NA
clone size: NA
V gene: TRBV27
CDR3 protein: CASRKSGDTGELFF
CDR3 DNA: TGTGCCAGCCGAAAATCGGGGGACACCGGGGAGCTGTTTTTT

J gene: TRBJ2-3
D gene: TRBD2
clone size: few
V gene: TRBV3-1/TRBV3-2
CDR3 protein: CASKAGGGTDTQYF
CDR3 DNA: TGTGCCAGCAAGGCCGGGGGGGGCACAGATACGCAGTATTTT

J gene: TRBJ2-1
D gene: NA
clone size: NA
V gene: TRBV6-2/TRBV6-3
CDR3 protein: CASSYRGSYNEQFF
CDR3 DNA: TGTGCCAGCAGCTATAGGGGTTCCTACAATGAGCAGTTCTTC

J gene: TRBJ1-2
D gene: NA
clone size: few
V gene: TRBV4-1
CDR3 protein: CASSLGTSYGYTF
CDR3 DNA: TGCGCCAGCAGCCTAGGGACCAGCTATGGCTACACCTTC

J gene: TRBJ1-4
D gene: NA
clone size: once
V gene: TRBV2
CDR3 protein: CATRGSSNEKLFF
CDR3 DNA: TGTGCCACCCGTGGCAGCAGTAATGAAAAACTGTTTTTT

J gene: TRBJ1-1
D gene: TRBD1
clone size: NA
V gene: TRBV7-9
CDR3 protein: CASSLGQGITAEAFF
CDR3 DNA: TGTGCCAGCAGCTTAGGACAGGGTATAACGGCTGAAGCTTTCTTT

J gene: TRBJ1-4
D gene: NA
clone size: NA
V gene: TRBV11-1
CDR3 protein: CASSKVHNEKLFF
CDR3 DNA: TGTGCCAGCAGCAAAGTCCATAATGAAAAACTGTTTTTT

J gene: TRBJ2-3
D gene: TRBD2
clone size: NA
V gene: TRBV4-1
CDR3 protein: CASSQAAGGSDTQYF
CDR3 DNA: TGCGCCAGCAGCCAAGCAGCGGGGGGCTCAGATACGCAGTATTTT

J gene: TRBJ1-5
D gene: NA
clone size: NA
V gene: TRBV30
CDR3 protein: CAWSPRDPESQHF
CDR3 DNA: TGTGCCTGGAGTCCTCGGGATCCCGAATCCCAGCATTTT

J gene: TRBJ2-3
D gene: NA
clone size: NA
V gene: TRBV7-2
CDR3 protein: CASSLSTSLRSTDTQYF
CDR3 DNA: TGTGCCAGCAGCTTGTCTACGAGCTTGCGAAGCACAGATACGCAGTATTTT

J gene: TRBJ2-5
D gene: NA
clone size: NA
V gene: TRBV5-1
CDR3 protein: CASSALPASVETQYF
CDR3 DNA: TGCGCCAGCAGCGCGCTCCCAGCGTCGGTTGAGACCCAGTACTTC

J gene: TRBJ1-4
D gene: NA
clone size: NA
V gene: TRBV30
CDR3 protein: CAWSPFIRGYGEKLFF
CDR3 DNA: TGTGCCTGGAGTCCTTTCATCAGGGGTTATGGAGAAAAACTGTTTTTT

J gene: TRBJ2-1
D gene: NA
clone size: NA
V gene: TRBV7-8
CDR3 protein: CASSPSPPERKGHNEQFF
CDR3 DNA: TGTGCCAGCAGCCCATCCCCCCCAGAGCGAAAGGGGCACAATGAGCAGTTCTTC

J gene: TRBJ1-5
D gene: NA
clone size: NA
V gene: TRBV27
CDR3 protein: CASSLGRERNQPQHF
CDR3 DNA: TGTGCCAGCAGTTTAGGAAGGGAAAGAAATCAGCCCCAGCATTTT

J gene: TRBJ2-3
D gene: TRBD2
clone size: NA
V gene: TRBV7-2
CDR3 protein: CASSLELAGGLGGTDTQYF
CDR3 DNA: TGTGCCAGCAGCTTAGAACTCGCGGGGGGGCTGGGGGGCACAGATACGCAGTATTTT

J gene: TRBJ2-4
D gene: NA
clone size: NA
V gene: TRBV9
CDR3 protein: CASSVGSIAKNIQYF
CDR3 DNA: TGTGCCAGCAGCGTAGGCAGTATAGCCAAAAACATTCAGTACTTC

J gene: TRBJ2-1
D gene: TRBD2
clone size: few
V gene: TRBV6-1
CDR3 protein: CASSDPGGGAGNEQFF
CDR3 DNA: TGTGCCAGCAGTGACCCGGGCGGGGGGGCCGGAAATGAGCAGTTCTTC

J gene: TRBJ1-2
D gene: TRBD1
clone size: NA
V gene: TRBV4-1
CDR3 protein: CASSHPGTGNGYTF
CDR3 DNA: TGCGCCAGCAGCCATCCCGGGACAGGGAATGGCTACACCTTC

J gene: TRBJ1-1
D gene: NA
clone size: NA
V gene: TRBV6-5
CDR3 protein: CAGKGPENTEAFF
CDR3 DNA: TGTGCCGGAAAGGGACCGGAGAACACTGAAGCTTTCTTT

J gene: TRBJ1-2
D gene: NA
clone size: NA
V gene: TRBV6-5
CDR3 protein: CASSYSTGRGYTF
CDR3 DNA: TGTGCCAGCAGTTACTCCACCGGACGTGGCTACACCTTC

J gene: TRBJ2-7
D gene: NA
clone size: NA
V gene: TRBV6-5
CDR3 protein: CASRRDWSREQYF
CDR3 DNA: TGTGCCAGCAGGCGGGACTGGTCGAGGGAGCAGTACTTC

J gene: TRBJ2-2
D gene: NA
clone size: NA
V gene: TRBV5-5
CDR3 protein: CASSLEGLTGELFF
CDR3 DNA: TGTGCCAGCAGCTTGGAGGGCTTGACCGGGGAGCTGTTTTTT

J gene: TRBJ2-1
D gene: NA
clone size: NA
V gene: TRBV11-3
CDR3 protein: CASSLGGGVGEQFF
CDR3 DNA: TGTGCCAGCAGCTTGGGTGGAGGGGTCGGAGAGCAGTTCTTC

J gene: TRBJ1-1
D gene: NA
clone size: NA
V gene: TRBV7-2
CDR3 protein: CASSLALSPGGAFF
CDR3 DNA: TGTGCCAGCAGCTTAGCGCTAAGTCCGGGAGGAGCTTTCTTT

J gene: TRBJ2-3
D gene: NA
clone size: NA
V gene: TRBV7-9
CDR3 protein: CASSLAEAGDTQYF
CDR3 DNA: TGTGCCAGCAGCTTAGCGGAGGCGGGAGATACGCAGTATTTT

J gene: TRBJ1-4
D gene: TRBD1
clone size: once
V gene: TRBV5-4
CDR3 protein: CASSFLPGQSNEKLFF
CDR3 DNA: TGTGCCAGCAGCTTTTTACCGGGACAGTCTAATGAAAAACTGTTTTTT

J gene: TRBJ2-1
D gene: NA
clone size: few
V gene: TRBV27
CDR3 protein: CASSLIEGAYNEQFF
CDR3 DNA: TGTGCCAGCAGTTTAATTGAGGGGGCCTACAATGAGCAGTTCTTC

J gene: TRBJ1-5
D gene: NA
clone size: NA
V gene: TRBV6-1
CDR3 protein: CASSEVGSLNQPQHF
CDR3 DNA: TGTGCCAGCAGTGAAGTTGGTAGTCTGAATCAGCCCCAGCATTTT

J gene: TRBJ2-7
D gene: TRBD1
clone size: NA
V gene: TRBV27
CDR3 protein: CASSFSRTGGYEQYF
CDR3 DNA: TGTGCCAGCAGTTTTTCTCGGACAGGGGGGTACGAGCAGTACTTC

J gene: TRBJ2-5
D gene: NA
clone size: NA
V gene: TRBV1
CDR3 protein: CTSSYPWGIQETQYF
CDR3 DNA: TGCACCAGCAGCTACCCGTGGGGGATTCAAGAGACCCAGTACTTC

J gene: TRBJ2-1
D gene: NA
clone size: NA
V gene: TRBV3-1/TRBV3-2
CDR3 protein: CASSQSGDWQFF
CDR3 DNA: TGTGCCAGCAGCCAAAGTGGGGACTGGCAGTTCTTC

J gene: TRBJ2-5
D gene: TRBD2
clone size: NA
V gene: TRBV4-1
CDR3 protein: CASSQDHVLAGGQETQYF
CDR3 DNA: TGCGCCAGCAGCCAAGATCACGTCCTAGCGGGGGGCCAAGAGACCCAGTACTTC

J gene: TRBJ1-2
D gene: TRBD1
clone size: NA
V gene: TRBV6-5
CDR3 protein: CASRGGQGAGGYTF
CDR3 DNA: TGTGCCAGCCGCGGGGGACAGGGGGCGGGTGGCTACACCTTC

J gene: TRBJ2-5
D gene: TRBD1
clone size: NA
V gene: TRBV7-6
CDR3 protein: CASSATGSEETQYF
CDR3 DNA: TGTGCCAGCAGCGCGACAGGGAGTGAAGAGACCCAGTACTTC

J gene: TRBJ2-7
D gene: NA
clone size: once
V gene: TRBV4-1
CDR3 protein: CASSYDREGSYEQYF
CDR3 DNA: TGCGCCAGCAGCTACGACAGGGAGGGCTCCTACGAGCAGTACTTC